The 15 T cell receptor beta chains presented below share a single source sample, sequenced in a study of vaccination effects on CD4 cells after COVID-19. Sequencing used immunoSEQ multiplex PCR; TCRdb keeps in-frame clones, though not all of them. The sample records fewer than 15,000 clones, about 70% being singletons. Antigens of these TCRs are unknown. Viral peptide pools were used in the ViraFEST assay to expand antigen-specific CD4+ T cells, and sequencing came afterward. Culturing for about ten days preceded CD4+ T cell isolation. Each person got two doses of an mRNA SARS-CoV-2 vaccine, BNT162b2 or mRNA-1273. The material sequenced was CD4+ T cells from PBMCs cultured with HCoV-NL63 spike peptides, taken after COVID-19 vaccination. These receptors were collected from a human donor who received a COVID-19 vaccine.

This clone has just one count. The chain joins TRBV28 to TRBJ2-1, with TRBD1 identical over 11 bases. The germline gives CDR1 MDHEN, CDR2 SYDVKM. CDR3 size: 15 residues. The J segment lost 7 bases and the V segment lost 3 bases, leaving 5 bases of the junction unmatched. CDR3 nucleotides: TGTGCCAGCAGTTTCTTGGACAGGGGGCGAAATGAGCAGTTCTTC. Encoded protein: CASSFLDRGRNEQFF. Full variable domain (missing parts from reference TRBV28 and TRBJ2-1): DVKVTQSSRYLVKRTGEKVFLECVQDMDHENMFWYRQDPGLGLRLIYFSYDVKMKEKGDIPEGYSVSREKKERFSLILESASTNQTSMYLCASSFLDRGRNEQFFGPGTRLTVL.

The V and J genes are TRBV6-2 or TRBV6-3 and TRBJ2-7; no clear D. The CDR3 runs 13 residues. With 2 bases removed from V and 3 bases from J, the gap between germline ends came to 8 bases. CDR1 and CDR2 (germline): MNHEY, SVGEGT. DNA of the CDR3: TGTGCCAGCAGTTACGACCCCCTCTACGAGCAGTACTTC. Its protein is CASSYDPLYEQYF.

The CDR3 here is CASSQDLGRWYTF. As DNA, the CDR3 is TGTGCCAGCAGCCAAGATCTCGGCCGATGGTACACCTTC. The chain joins TRBV3-1 (or the pseudogene TRBV3-2) to TRBJ1-2, with D hard to call. Deletions cut 0 bases from V and 11 bases from J, with 13 bases between. The CDR3 extends over 13 amino acids. Germline CDR1 is LGHDT and CDR2 is YNNKEL (reference sequence).

The chain's CDR3 is CASSSPVLGTEAFF. CDR3 sequence (DNA): TGTGCCAGCAGTTCGCCCGTACTGGGCACTGAAGCTTTCTTT. This chain uses TRBV28 with TRBJ1-1; D gene ambiguous. Trimming removed 4 bases at V and 4 bases at J, with 13 bases between. There are 14 residues in the CDR3. Germline V gene data show CDR1 as MDHEN and CDR2 as SYDVKM.

The chain joins TRBV19 to TRBJ1-6; 10 bases line up with TRBD1. The CDR3 runs 14 residues. Germline CDR1 reads LNHDA; CDR2 reads SQIVND (reference sequence). Trimming at V came to 5 bases and at J to 10 bases, leaving 5 bases not matched to a gene. The chain's CDR3 is CASSGQGGYSPLHF. The CDR3 coding sequence is TGTGCCAGTAGTGGACAGGGGGGATACTCACCCCTCCACTTT.

In DNA form, the CDR3 reads TGTGCCAGCAGAAAAGGACAGGGTGGTGAAAAACTGTTTTTT. Translated, it gives CASRKGQGGEKLFF. The J gene is TRBJ1-4, the V gene TRBV5-4, with 8 bases matching TRBD1. This CDR3 comprises 14 residues. Trimming removed 5 bases from V and 7 bases from J; junction bases left unmatched: 7. The V gene's germline CDR1 is SGHNT and CDR2 YYREEE (reference sequence).

The chain uses TRBV19 and TRBJ1-2, with TRBD1 matching over 10 bases. The CDR3 has 19 residues. Germline V lookup: CDR1 LNHDA, CDR2 SQIVND (reference sequence). After removal of 3 bases from V and 2 bases from J, the junction contained 15 bases not matched to a gene. CDR3 amino acids: CASSITGLGQGTRNYGYTF. The CDR3 DNA follows: TGTGCCAGTAGTATCACAGGCTTGGGACAGGGGACAAGAAACTATGGCTACACCTTC.

The table lists this clone with a few counts. The chain recombines TRBV7-2 with TRBJ2-7; 12 bases align to TRBD1. CDR3 length: 14 amino acids. V lost 5 bases to trimming and J lost 7 bases; unmatched junction nucleotides: 6. CDR1 and CDR2 from the germline V gene are SGHTA and FQGNSA. The CDR3, as DNA: TGTGCCAGCAGCCTGGGACAGGGGGCGGAGGAGCAGTACTTC. It encodes CASSLGQGAEEQYF.

The J gene is TRBJ2-2, the V gene TRBV20-1, with a weak D call TRBD1 (6 bases). Trimming took off 6 bases at V and 5 bases at J, with 19 bases between the two ends. The CDR3 has 15 amino acids. Per the germline V gene, CDR1 is DFQATT and CDR2 is SNEGSKA (reference sequence). The CDR3 DNA reads TGCAGTGCCAGTCCCGGGACACCCAGGACCGGGGAGCTGTTTTTT. This gives the protein CSASPGTPRTGELFF.

This clone has only a few counts. The chain combines TRBV28 with TRBJ1-3; D gene ambiguous. The germline V gene encodes CDR1 MDHEN and CDR2 SYDVKM. V lost 5 bases and J 0 bases, leaving 11 bases between the germline ends. The CDR3 spans 15 residues. The DNA of the CDR3 is TGTGCCAGCAGTCCCGGAGCCTCCTCTGGAAACACCATATATTTT. This translates into CASSPGASSGNTIYF.

The CDR3 region has the DNA TGTGCCAGCAGTCCTCTAGGGGACACTGAAGCTTTCTTT. It specifies CASSPLGDTEAFF. The chain has TRBV6-5 and TRBJ1-1; tentative D call: TRBD1 (5 bases). Germline CDR1 and CDR2: MNHEY and SVGAGI. The CDR3 covers 13 residues. The V gene lost 5 bases and the J gene lost 3 bases, with 10 bases spanning the gap.

The gene calls are TRBV18 and TRBJ2-3, with TRBD2 identical over 8 bases. V was clipped by 3 bases and J by 6 bases; unmatched bases: 8. The CDR3 totals 15 residues. The germline V gene encodes CDR1 KGHSH and CDR2 LQKENI. CDR3 region: CASSPNGLAGDTQYF. The CDR3 DNA sequence: TGTGCCAGCTCACCGAACGGACTAGCAGGTGATACGCAGTATTTT.

The chain recombines TRBV4-3 with TRBJ1-3, with TRBD1 as a possible D gene (5 bases). V was pared by 2 bases and J by 0 bases, with 11 bases between. CDR1 and CDR2 (germline): LGHNA, YSLEER. There are 16 residues in the CDR3. The CDR3 region is CASSQLGRLSGNTIYF. DNA of the CDR3: TGCGCCAGCAGCCAACTGGGGCGCCTCTCTGGAAACACCATATATTTT.

The CDR3 is CASSFGERETQYF. The CDR3 DNA sequence: TGTGCCAGCAGCTTTGGGGAGAGAGAGACCCAGTACTTC. The V call is TRBV7-3, the J call TRBJ2-5, with D perhaps matching TRBD2 (5 bases). The V gene lost 3 bases and the J gene lost 4 bases, with 9 bases spanning the gap. The CDR3 length is 13 residues. The germline V gene has CDR1 SGHTA and CDR2 FQGTGA.

The chain's CDR3 is CASSPRQGSWTEAFF. The CDR3 DNA is TGTGCCAGCAGCCCCCGACAGGGGTCGTGGACTGAAGCTTTCTTT. The V call is TRBV7-8, the J call TRBJ1-1; TRBD1 matches at 8 bases. Germline loops: CDR1 SGHVS, CDR2 FQNEAQ. Unmatched junction bases numbered 10, after V lost 5 bases and J lost 5 bases. This CDR3 has 15 amino acids.